Each of the 29 T cell receptor beta chains below was sequenced from the same sample in a study of T cell changes during pregnancy in multiple sclerosis. Here immunoSEQ multiplex PCR was the method, and the copy in TCRdb shows in-frame clones only, minus some. Among some 97,000 clones, around 92% were seen once, and the ten largest hold about 0.9%. The source material was peripheral blood, sampled before pregnancy. The receptor source for this set is a female donor with multiple sclerosis, enrolled in a pregnancy study.

V and J are TRBV27 and TRBJ1-1; 7 bases are a match to TRBD1. The germline V gene has CDR1 MNHEY and CDR2 SMNVEV (reference sequence). V trimming: 7 bases; J trimming: 2 bases; junction bases outside the gene matches: 4. The CDR3 covers 13 residues. The CDR3 region has the DNA TGTGCCAGCAAGGACAGGCCTAACACTGAAGCTTTCTTT. It specifies CASKDRPNTEAFF.

The chain has TRBV13 and TRBJ2-7, with TRBD1 matching over 11 bases. CDR1 and CDR2 (germline): PRHDT, FYEKMQ (reference sequence). J gave up 7 bases and V 6 bases, and 20 bases lay outside the gene matches. This CDR3 is built from 18 residues. The CDR3 loop is CASSGVGAPGQGVWEQYF. The DNA for the CDR3 is TGTGCCAGCAGTGGAGTGGGGGCTCCGGGACAGGGGGTTTGGGAGCAGTACTTC.

The rearrangement uses TRBV27 and TRBJ1-1, with 7 bases fitting TRBD1. The CDR3 runs 13 residues. In germline, CDR1 is MNHEY, CDR2 SMNVEV (reference sequence). Germline trimming cut 5 bases from V and 3 bases from J; bases unmatched to any gene: 3. The CDR3 DNA sequence: TGTGCCAGCAGTCGGCAGGGGGACACTGAAGCTTTCTTT. Translated: CASSRQGDTEAFF.

The chain has TRBV18 and TRBJ2-4; D is unclear. This CDR3 has 16 residues. V dropped 0 bases and J dropped 9 bases, with 18 bases sitting between them. Per the germline V gene, CDR1 is KGHSH and CDR2 is LQKENI. The CDR3 DNA reads as TGTGCCAGCTCACCACCTTCCCAGAGGTGGAAAGCCATTCAGTACTTC. Protein sequence: CASSPPSQRWKAIQYF.

This sequence joins TRBV4-1 and TRBJ2-3; 8 bases align to TRBD2. The CDR3 has 15 amino acids. CDR1 is MGHRA, CDR2 YSYEKL, per germline. V gave up 0 bases and J gave up 5 bases; unmatched junction bases: 4. CDR3 in DNA: TGCGCCAGCAGCCAAGATGGGACTAGGTTAGATACGCAGTATTTT. Amino acid sequence: CASSQDGTRLDTQYF.

The chain has TRBV6-6 and TRBJ1-2, with 10 nucleotides matching TRBD1. With 4 bases clipped from V and 2 bases from J, the junction kept 7 bases outside the gene matches. Germline loops: CDR1 MNHNY, CDR2 SVGAGI (reference sequence). This CDR3 comprises 16 residues. The CDR3 DNA sequence: TGTGCCAGCAGTTCCTTTAGACAGGGGGCGAACTATGGCTACACCTTC. The encoded protein is CASSSFRQGANYGYTF.

The V call is TRBV13, the J call TRBJ2-7; 7 bases agree with TRBD1. Germline-derived CDR1 and CDR2 are PRHDT and FYEKMQ (reference sequence). The J segment lost 3 bases and the V segment lost 5 bases, leaving 4 bases of the junction unmatched. This CDR3 region has 13 residues. The CDR3 DNA is TGTGCCAGCAGCCGAGGGACAGACTACGAGCAGTACTTC. This gives the protein CASSRGTDYEQYF.

On this clone: The sample carries other DNA sequences with the same CDR3. The V call is TRBV11-2, the J call TRBJ2-1, with 8 bases fitting TRBD1. Trimming at V came to 5 bases and at J to 6 bases, leaving 3 bases not matched to a gene. The CDR3 covers 13 residues. From germline, CDR1 is SGHAT and CDR2 FQNNGV. The CDR3 region has the DNA TGTGCCAGCAGCCTCGGGACAGGCAATGAGCAGTTCTTC. Encoded protein: CASSLGTGNEQFF.

Points on this clone: Different DNA sequences within this sample yield the same CDR3. The chain joins TRBV28 to TRBJ2-5, with D uncertain. Deletions cut 6 bases from V and 2 bases from J, with 13 bases between. The V gene's germline CDR1 is MDHEN and CDR2 SYDVKM. The CDR3 runs 14 residues. The DNA of the CDR3 is TGTGCCAGCAGCTCCCGGGTCCGTCAAGAGACCCAGTACTTC. The encoded protein is CASSSRVRQETQYF.

The chain uses TRBV6-5 and TRBJ2-7; 10 bases match TRBD1. V shed 4 bases, J shed 6 bases, and the junction held 3 bases outside the gene matches. The germline CDR1 and CDR2 sequences are MNHEY and SVGAGI. The CDR3 runs to 13 residues. The CDR3 DNA reads TGTGCCAGCAGTTCGACAGGGGGCGGCGAGCAGTACTTC. Translating gives CASSSTGGGEQYF.

The rearrangement joins TRBV29-1 to TRBJ1-1; 7 bases fit TRBD1. With 4 bases clipped from V and 5 bases from J, the junction kept 19 bases outside the gene matches. CDR3 length equals 17 residues. Germline V gene data show CDR1 as SQVTM and CDR2 as ANQGSEA. This CDR3 is CSVVHIFSRGRRTEAFF. CDR3 sequence (DNA): TGCAGCGTTGTCCATATTTTCTCGAGGGGGCGGAGAACTGAAGCTTTCTTT.

V gene TRBV2 combines with J gene TRBJ2-7; a possible D gene is TRBD2 (5 bases). This CDR3 is built from 15 residues. Between the trimmed V and J ends, which lost 7 bases and 2 bases, there was a span of 18 bases. The germline gives CDR1 SNHLY, CDR2 FYNNEI. CDR3 sequence (DNA): TGTGCCAGCAAGTCGGTCCGAGGGCCCACCTACGAGCAGTACTTC. Protein sequence: CASKSVRGPTYEQYF. Full variable domain (rest looked up from reference TRBV2 and TRBJ2-7): EPEVTQTPSHQVTQMGQEVILRCVPISNHLYFYWYRQILGQKVEFLVSFYNNEISEKSEIFDDQFSVERPDGSNFTLKIRSTKLEDSAMYFCASKSVRGPTYEQYFGPGTRLTVT.

This chain connects TRBV19 to TRBJ2-2; unclear D gene. The length of the CDR3 is 13 residues. Trimming cost V 8 bases and J 0 bases, with 7 bases left between them. The germline CDR1 and CDR2 sequences are LNHDA and SQIVND (reference sequence). CDR3 sequence reads: CASSKTNTGELFF. Here the CDR3 DNA reads TGTGCCAGTTCTAAAACGAACACCGGGGAGCTGTTTTTT.

The chain uses TRBV5-4 and TRBJ2-1, with 7 bases identical to TRBD2. V lost 0 bases, J lost 3 bases, and 3 bases stayed unmatched. The CDR3 contains 15 residues. Germline lookup yields CDR1 SGHNT and CDR2 YYREEE (reference sequence). DNA of the CDR3: TGTGCCAGCAGCTTGGCCGGGGAGGGCTACAATGAGCAGTTCTTC. Translated: CASSLAGEGYNEQFF.

The rearrangement uses TRBV27 and TRBJ2-7, with TRBD1 matching over 7 bases. Germline V CDR1 and CDR2: MNHEY, SMNVEV (reference sequence). Trimming at V came to 8 bases and at J to 4 bases, leaving 8 bases not matched to a gene. This CDR3 is built from 13 residues. The CDR3 here is CASGAGTAYEQYF. The CDR3, as DNA: TGTGCCAGCGGAGCCGGGACAGCGTACGAGCAGTACTTC.

The chain uses TRBV7-9 and TRBJ1-1; D remains unclear. This CDR3 is built from 13 residues. Germline values: CDR1 SEHNR, CDR2 FQNEAQ (reference sequence). The V gene lost 8 bases and the J gene lost 2 bases, with 12 bases spanning the gap. CDR3 amino acids: CASQRTANTEAFF. The DNA of the CDR3 is TGTGCCAGCCAACGAACAGCTAACACTGAAGCTTTCTTT.

The gene calls are TRBV7-3 and TRBJ2-1; 8 bases agree with TRBD1. The V gene's germline CDR1 is SGHTA and CDR2 FQGTGA. CDR3 size: 17 residues. V was pared by 3 bases and J by 9 bases, with 16 bases of the junction left unmatched. In nucleotides, the CDR3 is TGTGCCAGCAGCTTGACCCCAGGGACAGGCCCTCAGGGTGAGCAGTTCTTC. This encodes CASSLTPGTGPQGEQFF.

Note on this clone: Compared with germline, one end of the junction differs, possibly owing to a read error. This rearrangement joins TRBV5-4 to TRBJ1-2; 8 nucleotides line up with TRBD1. Germline lookup yields CDR1 SGHNT and CDR2 YYREEE (reference sequence). This CDR3 is 14 amino acids long. The CDR3 loop is CASSSQGPQGARSF. The CDR3 DNA is TGTGCCAGCAGCTCCCAAGGCCCCCAGGGGGCTAGGTCCTTC.

This chain uses TRBV5-4 with TRBJ2-7, with D hard to call. The ends were cut back, 4 bases at V and 0 bases at J, with 17 bases in the middle. The germline gives CDR1 SGHNT, CDR2 YYREEE (reference sequence). The CDR3 consists of 16 residues. CDR3 amino acids: CASSPDPGPSSYEQYF. The CDR3 DNA sequence: TGTGCCAGCAGCCCCGATCCTGGTCCCAGCTCCTACGAGCAGTACTTC. The full variable domain, in which reference TRBV5-4 and TRBJ2-7 provide the parts outside the CDR3, is ETGVTQSPTHLIKTRGQQVTLRCSSQSGHNTVSWYQQALGQGPQFIFQYYREEENGRGNFPPRFSGLQFPNYSSELNVNALELDDSALYLCASSPDPGPSSYEQYFGPGTRLTVT.

The rearrangement joins TRBV11-2 to TRBJ1-2, with D unresolved. Trimming cost V 0 bases and J 3 bases, with 14 bases left between them. CDR3 length: 16 residues. In germline, CDR1 is SGHAT, CDR2 FQNNGV. The CDR3 nucleotides are TGTGCCAGCAGCTTAGATCGATACTTGAGTTACTATGGCTACACCTTC. Its protein product is CASSLDRYLSYYGYTF.

The chain carries TRBV5-1 and TRBJ1-4, with 7 nucleotides matching TRBD1. The J segment lost 3 bases and the V segment lost 3 bases, leaving 5 bases of the junction unmatched. CDR1 and CDR2 from the germline V gene are SGHRS and YFSETQ. The CDR3 has 15 residues. CDR3 region: CASSSVRGANEKLFF. The CDR3 DNA is TGCGCCAGCAGCTCCGTCAGGGGGGCTAATGAAAAACTGTTTTTT. The entire variable domain, with the rest obtained from reference TRBV5-1 and TRBJ1-4, is as follows: KAGVTQTPRYLIKTRGQQVTLSCSPISGHRSVSWYQQTPGQGLQFLFEYFSETQRNKGNFPGRFSGRQFSNSRSEMNVSTLELGDSALYLCASSSVRGANEKLFFGSGTQLSVL.

The chain recombines TRBV7-8 with TRBJ2-7, with 8 nucleotides matching TRBD1. Germline V gene lookup returns CDR1 SGHVS and CDR2 FQNEAQ. The CDR3 is 14 residues long. V lost 3 bases and J lost 3; bases outside the gene matches: 4. For the CDR3, the DNA is TGTGCCAGCAGCTTTCTACAGGGGGACTACGAGCAGTACTTC. It is translated as CASSFLQGDYEQYF. Complete variable domain (other parts from reference TRBV7-8 and TRBJ2-7): GAGVSQSPRYKVAKRGQDVALRCDPISGHVSLFWYQQALGQGPEFLTYFQNEAQLDKSGLPSDRFFAERPEGSVSTLKIQRTQQEDSAVYLCASSFLQGDYEQYFGPGTRLTVT.

The CDR3 DNA follows: TGTGCCAGCAGCGGGGGGGACAGGGCCTCCTACGAGCAGTACTTC. It is translated as CASSGGDRASYEQYF. V and J are TRBV7-9 and TRBJ2-7, with TRBD1 matching 9 bases. The CDR3 has 15 residues. In germline, CDR1 is SEHNR, CDR2 FQNEAQ (reference sequence). V lost 5 bases and J lost 0; bases outside the gene matches: 5.

The rearrangement uses TRBV6-1 and TRBJ2-7; a weak D match, TRBD1 (5 bases). Deletions cut 8 bases from V and 1 base from J, with 15 bases between. CDR3 length equals 14 residues. Germline V gives CDR1 MNHNS, CDR2 SASEGT. CDR3 in amino acids: CASGLTARSYEQYF. Here the CDR3 DNA reads TGTGCCAGCGGATTGACAGCGAGATCCTACGAGCAGTACTTC.

CDR3 sequence reads: CASSETSGEQYF. The CDR3 region has the DNA TGTGCCAGCAGCGAGACTAGCGGAGAGCAGTACTTC. The chain has TRBV6-1 and TRBJ2-7, with 9 positions matching TRBD2. The CDR3 contains 12 residues. Trimming at V came to 6 bases and at J to 7 bases, leaving 4 bases not matched to a gene. The germline V gene has CDR1 MNHNS and CDR2 SASEGT.

The V gene is TRBV10-3, the J gene TRBJ1-1; tentatively, D is TRBD1 (6 bases). Trimming removed 3 bases from V and 5 bases from J, with 13 bases in between. Germline CDR1 ENHRY, CDR2 SYGVKD. The CDR3 has 14 amino acids. CDR3 sequence reads: CAISDLAGVTEAFF. CDR3 bases: TGTGCCATCAGTGACCTAGCAGGGGTAACTGAAGCTTTCTTT.

The chain employs TRBV19 and TRBJ2-3; D is perhaps TRBD2 (6 bases). The CDR3 contains 16 residues. V lost 5 bases to trimming and J lost 2 bases, with 17 bases between them. Germline V gene data show CDR1 as LNHDA and CDR2 as SQIVND (reference sequence). CDR3 nucleotides: TGTGCCAGTAGTCCGCTCGTCGGGGGAAACACAGATACGCAGTATTTT. Its protein is CASSPLVGGNTDTQYF. Supplemented by reference TRBV19 and TRBJ2-3, the full variable domain reads DGGITQSPKYLFRKEGQNVTLSCEQNLNHDAMYWYRQDPGQGLRLIYYSQIVNDFQKGDIAEGYSVSREKKESFPLTVTSAQKNPTAFYLCASSPLVGGNTDTQYFGPGTRLTVL.

The DNA of the CDR3 is TGTGCCAGCAGCGAGGGACTAGCGGGTAGCACAGATACGCAGTATTTT. Translated: CASSEGLAGSTDTQYF. This chain links TRBV7-9 with TRBJ2-3; 12 nucleotides line up with TRBD2. The length of the CDR3 is 16 residues. Trimming took 5 bases from V and 0 from J; bases not matched to a gene: 3. Germline CDR1 and CDR2: SEHNR and FQNEAQ (reference sequence).

CDR3 region: CASSLWQGQETQYF. The CDR3 nucleotides are TGCGCCAGCAGCTTGTGGCAGGGCCAAGAGACCCAGTACTTC. The J gene is TRBJ2-5, the V gene TRBV5-1; tentative D call: TRBD1 (5 bases). CDR3 length: 14 residues. Trimming took 1 base from V and 1 from J, leaving 8 bases between them. Germline assignment: CDR1 SGHRS and CDR2 YFSETQ.